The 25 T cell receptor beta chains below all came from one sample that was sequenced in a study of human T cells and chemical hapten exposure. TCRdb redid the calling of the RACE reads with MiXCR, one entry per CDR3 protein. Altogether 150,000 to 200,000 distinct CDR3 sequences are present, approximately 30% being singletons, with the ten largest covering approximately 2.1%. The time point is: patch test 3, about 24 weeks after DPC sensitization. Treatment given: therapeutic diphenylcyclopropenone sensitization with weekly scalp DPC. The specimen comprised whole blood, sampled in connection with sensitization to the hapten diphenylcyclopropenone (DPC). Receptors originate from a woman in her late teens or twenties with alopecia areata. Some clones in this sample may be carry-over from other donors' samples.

The CDR3 DNA reads as TGTGCCAGCAGGCGGACTGTGTACGAGCAGTACTTC. This sequence encodes CASRRTVYEQYF. The V and J genes are TRBV6-2 or TRBV6-3 and TRBJ2-7, with D perhaps TRBD2 (5 bases). The CDR3 sequence is 12 residues long. Trimming shortened V by 6 bases and J by 4 bases, and 10 bases separated the two germline ends. The germline V gene has CDR1 MNHEY and CDR2 SVGEGT.

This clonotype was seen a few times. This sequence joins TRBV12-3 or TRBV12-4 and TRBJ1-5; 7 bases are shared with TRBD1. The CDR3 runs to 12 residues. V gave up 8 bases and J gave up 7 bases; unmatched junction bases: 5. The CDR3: CASRTGMQPQHF. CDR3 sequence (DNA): TGTGCCAGCCGGACAGGAATGCAGCCCCAGCATTTT.

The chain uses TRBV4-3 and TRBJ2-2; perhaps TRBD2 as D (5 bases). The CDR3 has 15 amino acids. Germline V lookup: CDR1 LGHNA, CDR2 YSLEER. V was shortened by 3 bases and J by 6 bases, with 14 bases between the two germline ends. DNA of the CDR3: TGCGCCAGCAGCCATCCGGGGTCGGTCGCCGGGGAGCTGTTTTTT. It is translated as CASSHPGSVAGELFF.

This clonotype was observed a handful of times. The CDR3 spells CASSPRRTGGSEQFF. The CDR3 DNA reads TGTGCCAGCAGTCCCCGGCGAACGGGAGGGAGTGAGCAGTTCTTC. V is TRBV27 and J is TRBJ2-1; 8 bases are a match to TRBD2. Per germline, CDR1 MNHEY and CDR2 SMNVEV (reference sequence). Trimming took 5 bases from V and 9 from J; bases not matched to a gene: 12. The CDR3 covers 15 residues.

The CDR3 bases are TGCAGTGCTTCCCGACTAGCGGTGGGCGAGCAGTACTTC. It yields the protein CSASRLAVGEQYF. The chain couples TRBV20-1 to TRBJ2-7; 9 positions match TRBD2. V was pared by 5 bases and J by 6 bases, with 8 bases of the junction left unmatched. This CDR3 contains 13 residues. Germline values: CDR1 DFQATT, CDR2 SNEGSKA (reference sequence).

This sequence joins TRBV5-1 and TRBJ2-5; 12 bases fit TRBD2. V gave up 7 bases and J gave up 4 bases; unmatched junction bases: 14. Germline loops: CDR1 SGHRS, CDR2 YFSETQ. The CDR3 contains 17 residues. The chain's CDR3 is CASSRTSGTSRRETQYF. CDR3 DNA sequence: TGCGCCAGCTCCAGGACTAGCGGGACGTCGCGTAGAGAGACCCAGTACTTC.

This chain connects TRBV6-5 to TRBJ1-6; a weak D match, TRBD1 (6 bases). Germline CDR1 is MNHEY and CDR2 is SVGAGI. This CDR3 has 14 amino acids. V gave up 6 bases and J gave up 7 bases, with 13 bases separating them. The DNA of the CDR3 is TGTGCCAGCAGGCCAGGGGTTTTGAATTCACCCCTCCACTTT. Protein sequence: CASRPGVLNSPLHF.

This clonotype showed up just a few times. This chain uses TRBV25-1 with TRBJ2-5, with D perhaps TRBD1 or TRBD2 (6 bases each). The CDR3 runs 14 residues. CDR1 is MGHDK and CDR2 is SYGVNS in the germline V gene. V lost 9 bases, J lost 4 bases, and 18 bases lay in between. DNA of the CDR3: TGTGCCAGTGGAGAACAGGGAGGTATAGAGACCCAGTACTTC. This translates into CASGEQGGIETQYF.

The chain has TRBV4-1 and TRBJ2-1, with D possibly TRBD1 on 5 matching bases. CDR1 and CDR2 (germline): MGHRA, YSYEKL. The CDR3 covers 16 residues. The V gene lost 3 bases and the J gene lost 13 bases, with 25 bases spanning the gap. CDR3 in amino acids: CASSQKDTNEHEAQFF. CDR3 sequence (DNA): TGCGCCAGCAGCCAGAAGGACACAAACGAACATGAGGCCCAGTTCTTC.

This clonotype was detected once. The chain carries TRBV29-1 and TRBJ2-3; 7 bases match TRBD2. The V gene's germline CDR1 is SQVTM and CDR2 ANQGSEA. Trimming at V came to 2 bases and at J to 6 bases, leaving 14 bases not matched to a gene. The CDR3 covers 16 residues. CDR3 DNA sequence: TGCAGCGTTGAACCCGTAGCGGGCTGGGAGTACGATACGCAGTATTTT. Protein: CSVEPVAGWEYDTQYF.

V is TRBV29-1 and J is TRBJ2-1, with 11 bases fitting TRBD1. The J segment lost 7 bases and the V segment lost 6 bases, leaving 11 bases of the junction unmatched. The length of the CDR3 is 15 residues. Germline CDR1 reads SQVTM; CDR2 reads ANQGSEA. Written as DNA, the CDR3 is TGCAGCGTCGACAACACCGGGACAGGGGGAAATGAGCAGTTCTTC. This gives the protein CSVDNTGTGGNEQFF.

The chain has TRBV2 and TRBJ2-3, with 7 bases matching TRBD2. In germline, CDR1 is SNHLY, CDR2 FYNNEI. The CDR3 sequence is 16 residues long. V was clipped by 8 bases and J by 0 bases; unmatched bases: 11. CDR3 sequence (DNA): TGTGCCAGCCATACTTTCCTAGCGGAGAGCACAGATACGCAGTATTTT. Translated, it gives CASHTFLAESTDTQYF.

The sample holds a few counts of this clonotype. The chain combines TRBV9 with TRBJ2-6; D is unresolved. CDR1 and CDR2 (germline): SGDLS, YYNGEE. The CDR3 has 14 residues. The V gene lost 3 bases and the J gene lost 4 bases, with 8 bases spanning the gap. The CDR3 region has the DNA TGTGCCAGCAGCGGGGTAGCCGGGGCCAACGTCCTGACTTTC. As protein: CASSGVAGANVLTF. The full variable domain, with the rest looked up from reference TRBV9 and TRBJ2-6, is DSGVTQTPKHLITATGQRVTLRCSPRSGDLSVYWYQQSLDQGLQFLIQYYNGEERAKGNILERFSAQQFPDLHSELNLSSLELGDSALYFCASSGVAGANVLTFGAGSRLTVL.

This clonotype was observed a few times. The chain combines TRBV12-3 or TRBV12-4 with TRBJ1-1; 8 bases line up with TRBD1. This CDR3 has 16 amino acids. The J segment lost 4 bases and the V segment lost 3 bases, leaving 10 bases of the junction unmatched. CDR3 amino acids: CASSLSTGDGGTEAFF. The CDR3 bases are TGTGCCAGCAGTTTGTCGACAGGGGACGGTGGCACTGAAGCTTTCTTT.

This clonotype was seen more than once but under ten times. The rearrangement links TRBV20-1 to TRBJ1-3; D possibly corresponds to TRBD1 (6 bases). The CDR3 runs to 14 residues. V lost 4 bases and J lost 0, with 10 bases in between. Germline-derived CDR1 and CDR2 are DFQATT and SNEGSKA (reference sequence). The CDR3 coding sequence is TGCAGTGCTACCGACAGGAGCTCTGGAAACACCATATATTTT. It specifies CSATDRSSGNTIYF.

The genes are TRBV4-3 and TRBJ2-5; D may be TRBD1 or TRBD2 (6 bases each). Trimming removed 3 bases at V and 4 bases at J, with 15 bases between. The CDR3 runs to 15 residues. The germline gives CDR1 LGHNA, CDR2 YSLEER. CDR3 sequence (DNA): TGCGCCAGCAGCCAGGAGGGGGGAATTGGAGAGACCCAGTACTTC. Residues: CASSQEGGIGETQYF.

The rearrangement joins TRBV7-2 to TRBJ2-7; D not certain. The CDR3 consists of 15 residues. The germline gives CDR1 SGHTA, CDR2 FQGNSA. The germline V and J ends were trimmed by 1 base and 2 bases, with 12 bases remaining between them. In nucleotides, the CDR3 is TGTGCCAGCAGCTTAGGAGTGACGCAAACCTACGAGCAGTACTTC. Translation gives CASSLGVTQTYEQYF.

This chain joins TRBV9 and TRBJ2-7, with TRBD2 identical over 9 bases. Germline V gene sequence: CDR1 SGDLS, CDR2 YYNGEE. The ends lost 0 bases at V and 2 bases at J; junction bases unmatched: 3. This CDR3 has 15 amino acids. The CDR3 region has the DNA TGTGCCAGCAGCGTAGTGAGCGGGGGGCCCTACGAGCAGTACTTC. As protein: CASSVVSGGPYEQYF.

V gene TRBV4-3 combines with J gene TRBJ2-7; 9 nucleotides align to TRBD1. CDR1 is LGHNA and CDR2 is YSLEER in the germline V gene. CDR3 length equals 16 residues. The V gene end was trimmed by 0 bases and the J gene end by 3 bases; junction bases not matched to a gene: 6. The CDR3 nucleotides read TGCGCCAGCAGCCAAGATCCGGACAGGGGTAACTACGAGCAGTACTTC. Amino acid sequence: CASSQDPDRGNYEQYF.

The DNA of the CDR3 is TGTGCCAGCAGCTGGGGGACAGGGAACACTGAAGCTTTCTTT. It encodes CASSWGTGNTEAFF. The genes are TRBV7-9 and TRBJ1-1; TRBD1 agrees at 8 bases. CDR1 and CDR2 (germline): SEHNR, FQNEAQ (reference sequence). V trimming: 4 bases; J trimming: 1 base; junction bases outside the gene matches: 2. This CDR3 region has 14 residues. The whole variable domain, filled in from reference TRBV7-9 and TRBJ1-1, reads DTGVSQNPRHKITKRGQNVTFRCDPISEHNRLYWYRQTLGQGPEFLTYFQNEAQLEKSRLLSDRFSAERPKGSFSTLEIQRTEQGDSAMYLCASSWGTGNTEAFFGQGTRLTVV.

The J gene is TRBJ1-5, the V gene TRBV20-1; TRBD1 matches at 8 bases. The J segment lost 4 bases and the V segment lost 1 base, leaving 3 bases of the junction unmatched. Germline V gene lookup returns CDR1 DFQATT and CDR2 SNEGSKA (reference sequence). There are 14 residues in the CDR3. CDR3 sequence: CSARGGQENQPQHF. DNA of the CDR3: TGCAGTGCTAGAGGGGGACAGGAGAATCAGCCCCAGCATTTT.

The CDR3 sequence is CASSVDGNEQFF. The CDR3 DNA is TGTGCCAGCAGCGTAGACGGAAATGAGCAGTTCTTC. The chain recombines TRBV9 with TRBJ2-1; no firm D call. The germline CDR1 and CDR2 sequences are SGDLS and YYNGEE. The CDR3 spans 12 residues. V lost 0 bases, J lost 7 bases, and 5 bases lay in between.

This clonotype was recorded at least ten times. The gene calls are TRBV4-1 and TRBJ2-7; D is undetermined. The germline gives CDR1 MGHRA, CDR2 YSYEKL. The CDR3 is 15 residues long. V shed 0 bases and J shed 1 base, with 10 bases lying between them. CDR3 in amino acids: CASSQEGPVSYEQYF. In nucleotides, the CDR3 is TGCGCCAGCAGCCAAGAAGGGCCTGTTTCCTACGAGCAGTACTTC.

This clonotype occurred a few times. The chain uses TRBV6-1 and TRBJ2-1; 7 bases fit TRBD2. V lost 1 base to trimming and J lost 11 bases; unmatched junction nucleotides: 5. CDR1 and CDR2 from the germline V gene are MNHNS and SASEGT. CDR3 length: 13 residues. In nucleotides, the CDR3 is TGTGCCAGCAGTGAAGTTACGCGGGGGAAGCAGTTCTTC. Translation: CASSEVTRGKQFF.

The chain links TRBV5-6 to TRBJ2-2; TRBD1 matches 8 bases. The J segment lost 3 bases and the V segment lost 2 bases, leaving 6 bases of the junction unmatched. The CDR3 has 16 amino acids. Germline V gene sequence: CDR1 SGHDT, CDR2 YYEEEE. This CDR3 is CASSLPGGADTGELFF. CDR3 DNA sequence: TGTGCCAGCAGCTTACCAGGGGGCGCCGACACCGGGGAGCTGTTTTTT.